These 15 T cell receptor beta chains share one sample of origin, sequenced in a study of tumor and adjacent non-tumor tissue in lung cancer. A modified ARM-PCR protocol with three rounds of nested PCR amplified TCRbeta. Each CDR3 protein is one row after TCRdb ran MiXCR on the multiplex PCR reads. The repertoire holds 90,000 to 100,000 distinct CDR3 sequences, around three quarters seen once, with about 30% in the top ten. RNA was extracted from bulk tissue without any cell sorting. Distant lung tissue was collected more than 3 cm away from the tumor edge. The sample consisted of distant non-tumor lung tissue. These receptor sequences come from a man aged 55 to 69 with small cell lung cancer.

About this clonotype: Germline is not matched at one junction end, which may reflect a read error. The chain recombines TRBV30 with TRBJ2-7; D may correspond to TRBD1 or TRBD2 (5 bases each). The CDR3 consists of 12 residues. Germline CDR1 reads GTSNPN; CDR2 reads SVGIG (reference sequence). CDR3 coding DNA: TGTGCCTGGAGTCCTGTGGGGCACGAGCGGTATTTC. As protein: CAWSPVGHERYF.

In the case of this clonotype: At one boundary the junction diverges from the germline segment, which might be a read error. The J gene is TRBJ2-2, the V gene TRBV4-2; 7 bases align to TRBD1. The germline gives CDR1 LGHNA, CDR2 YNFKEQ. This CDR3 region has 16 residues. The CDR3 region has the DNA TGTGCCAGCAGCCAAGATCCCAGGGCGAACACAGGGGAGCTGTCTTTT. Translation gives CASSQDPRANTGELSF.

The CDR3 region is CASSVITGLTDTQYF. Here the CDR3 DNA reads TGTGCCAGCAGTGTCATCACAGGGCTTACTGATACGCAGTATTTT. The rearrangement uses TRBV6-1 and TRBJ2-3, with D perhaps matching TRBD1 (6 bases). The V gene lost 4 bases and the J gene lost 6 bases, with 17 bases spanning the gap. The CDR3 length is 15 residues. Germline V gene sequence: CDR1 MNHNS, CDR2 SASEGT.

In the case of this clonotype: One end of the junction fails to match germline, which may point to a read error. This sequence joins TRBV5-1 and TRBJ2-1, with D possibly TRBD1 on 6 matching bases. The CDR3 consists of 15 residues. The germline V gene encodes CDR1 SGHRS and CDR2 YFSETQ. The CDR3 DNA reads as TGCGCCGGCAGCTTGGGGGCCCCGGAAGCCGATGAGCAGTCCTTC. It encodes CAGSLGAPEADEQSF.

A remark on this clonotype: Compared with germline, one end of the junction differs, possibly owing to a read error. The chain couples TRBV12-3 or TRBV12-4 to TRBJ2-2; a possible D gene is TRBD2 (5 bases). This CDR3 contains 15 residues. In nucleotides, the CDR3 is TGTGCCAGCAGTTTCTCTGGGATAGACGCCGGGGAGTTGTTTTTT. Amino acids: CASSFSGIDAGELFF.

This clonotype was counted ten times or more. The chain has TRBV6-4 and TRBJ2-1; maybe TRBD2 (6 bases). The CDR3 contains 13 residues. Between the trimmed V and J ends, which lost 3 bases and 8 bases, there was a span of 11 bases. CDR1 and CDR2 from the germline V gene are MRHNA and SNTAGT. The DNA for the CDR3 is TGTGCCAGCAGTGAGTCTAGCGTCCATGAGCAGTTCTTC. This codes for CASSESSVHEQFF.

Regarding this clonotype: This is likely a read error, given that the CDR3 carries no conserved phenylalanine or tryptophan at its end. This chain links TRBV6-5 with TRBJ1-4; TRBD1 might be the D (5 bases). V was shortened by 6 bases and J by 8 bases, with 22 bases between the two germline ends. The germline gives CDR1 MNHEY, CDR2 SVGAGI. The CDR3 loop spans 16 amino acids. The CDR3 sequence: CASRSATGTGREKLFS. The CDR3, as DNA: TGTGCCAGCAGGTCCGCAACCGGAACAGGAAGAGAAAAACTGTTTTCT.

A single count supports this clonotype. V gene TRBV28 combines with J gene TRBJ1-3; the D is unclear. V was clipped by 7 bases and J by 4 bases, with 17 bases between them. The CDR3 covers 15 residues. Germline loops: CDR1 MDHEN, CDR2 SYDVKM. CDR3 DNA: TGTGCCAGCAATACCCAGAGGAGGGCAGGAAACACCATATATTTT. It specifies CASNTQRRAGNTIYF.

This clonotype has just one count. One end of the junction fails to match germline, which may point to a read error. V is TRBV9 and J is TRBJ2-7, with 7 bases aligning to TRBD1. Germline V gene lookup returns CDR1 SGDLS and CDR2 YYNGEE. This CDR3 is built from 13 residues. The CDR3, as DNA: TGTGCCAGCAGCGGGGGGACAGAGGAAGAGCAATACTTC. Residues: CASSGGTEEEQYF.

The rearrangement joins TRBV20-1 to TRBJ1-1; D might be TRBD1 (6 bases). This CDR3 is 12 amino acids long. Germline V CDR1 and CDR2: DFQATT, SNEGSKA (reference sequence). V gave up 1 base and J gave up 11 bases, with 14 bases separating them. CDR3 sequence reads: CSARAQGPDAFF. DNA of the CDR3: TGCAGTGCTAGAGCACAGGGCCCGGATGCTTTCTTT.

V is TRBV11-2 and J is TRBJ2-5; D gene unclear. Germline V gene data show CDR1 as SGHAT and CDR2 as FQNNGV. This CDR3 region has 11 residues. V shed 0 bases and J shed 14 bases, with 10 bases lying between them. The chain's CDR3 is CASSLEESHYF. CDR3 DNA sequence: TGTGCCAGCAGCTTAGAAGAGAGCCATTACTTC. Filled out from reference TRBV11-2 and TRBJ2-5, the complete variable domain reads EAGVAQSPRYKIIEKRQSVAFWCNPISGHATLYWYQQILGQGPKLLIQFQNNGVVDDSQLPKDRFSAERLKGVDSTLKIQPAKLEDSAVYLCASSLEESHYFGPGTRLLVL.

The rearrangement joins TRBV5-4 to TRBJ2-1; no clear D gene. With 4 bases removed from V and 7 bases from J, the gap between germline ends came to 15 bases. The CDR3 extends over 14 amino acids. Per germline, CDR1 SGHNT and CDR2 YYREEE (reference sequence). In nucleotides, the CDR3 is TGTGCCAGCAGCCCTATGAAAGAGAATAATGAGCAGTTCTTC. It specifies CASSPMKENNEQFF.

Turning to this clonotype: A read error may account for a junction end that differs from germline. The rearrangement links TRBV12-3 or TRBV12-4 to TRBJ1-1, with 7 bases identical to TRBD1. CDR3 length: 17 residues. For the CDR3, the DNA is TGTGCCAACAGCTCCAGCATCCCGACAGGGAGGGACACTGGAGCTTTCTTT. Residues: CANSSSIPTGRDTGAFF.

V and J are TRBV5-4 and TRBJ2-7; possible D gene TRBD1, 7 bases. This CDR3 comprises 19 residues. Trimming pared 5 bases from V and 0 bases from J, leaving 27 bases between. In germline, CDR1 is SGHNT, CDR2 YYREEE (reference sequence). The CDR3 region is CASSLMGRGAPGSSYEQYV. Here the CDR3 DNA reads TGTGCCAGCAGTTTGATGGGCAGGGGGGCCCCGGGATCCTCCTACGAGCAGTACGTC.

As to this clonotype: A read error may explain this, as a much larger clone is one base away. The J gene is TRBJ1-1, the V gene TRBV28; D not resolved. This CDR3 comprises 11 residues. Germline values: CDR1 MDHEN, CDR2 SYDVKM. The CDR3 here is CGSSSKEKAFF. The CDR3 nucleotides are TGTGGCAGCAGCTCAAAGGAGAAAGCTTTCTTT.